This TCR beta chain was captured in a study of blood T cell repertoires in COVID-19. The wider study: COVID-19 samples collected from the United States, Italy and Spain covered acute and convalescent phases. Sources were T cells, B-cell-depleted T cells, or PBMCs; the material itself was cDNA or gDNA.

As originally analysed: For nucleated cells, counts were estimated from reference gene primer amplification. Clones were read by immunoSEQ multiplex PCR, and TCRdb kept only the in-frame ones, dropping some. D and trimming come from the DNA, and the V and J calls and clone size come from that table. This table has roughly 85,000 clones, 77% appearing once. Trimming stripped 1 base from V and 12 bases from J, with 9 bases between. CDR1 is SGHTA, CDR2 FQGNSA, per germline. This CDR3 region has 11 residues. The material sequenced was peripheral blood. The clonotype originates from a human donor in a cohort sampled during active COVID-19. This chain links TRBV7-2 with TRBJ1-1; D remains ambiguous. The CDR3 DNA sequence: TGTGCCAGCAGCTTAGGGGGAGTTACTTTCTTT. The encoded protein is CASSLGGVTFF.